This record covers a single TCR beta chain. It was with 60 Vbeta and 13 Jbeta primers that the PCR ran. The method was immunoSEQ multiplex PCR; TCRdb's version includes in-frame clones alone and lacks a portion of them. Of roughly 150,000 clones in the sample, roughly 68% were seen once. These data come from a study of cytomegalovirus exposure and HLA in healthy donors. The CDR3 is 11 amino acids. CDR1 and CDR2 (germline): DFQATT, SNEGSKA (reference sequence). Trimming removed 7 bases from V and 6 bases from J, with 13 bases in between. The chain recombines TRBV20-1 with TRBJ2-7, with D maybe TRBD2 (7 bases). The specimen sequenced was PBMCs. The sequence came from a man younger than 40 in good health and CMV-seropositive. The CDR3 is CSGEGGSEQYF. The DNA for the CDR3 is TGCAGTGGGGAGGGGGGATCCGAGCAGTACTTC.